Only a few counts were recorded for the clone carrying this T cell receptor beta chain. The data are from a study of cytomegalovirus exposure and HLA in healthy donors. There are 14 residues in the CDR3. V lost 4 bases, J lost 4 bases, and 14 bases lay in between. Per the germline V gene, CDR1 is ENHRY and CDR2 is SYGVKD. Sequenced by immunoSEQ multiplex PCR; TCRdb stores in-frame clones only, minus some. The table includes some 340,000 clones, 87% detected once. The V and J genes are TRBV10-3 and TRBJ2-7; D unclear. Input material: PBMCs. This TCR derives from a woman in her 30s in good health and CMV-seropositive. CDR3 bases: TGTGCCATCAGTGGCGAGGTTACAATGTACGAGCAGTACTTC. Translating it yields CAISGEVTMYEQYF.